This T cell receptor (beta chain) was captured in a study of T cells after yellow fever vaccination. TCRdb redid the calling of the 5' RACE reads with MiXCR, one entry per CDR3 protein. This table has 200,000 to 300,000 distinct CDR3 sequences, under 15% appearing once. This clonotype was seen ten or more times. The source of this sequence is a man aged 25 to 40 who received the YFV17D yellow fever vaccine. The material was CD4+ T cells sorted from PBMCs, obtained 45 days after the yellow fever booster vaccination.

DNA of the CDR3: TGCAGCGTTCGGATATCCGCCTACGAGCAGTACTTC. Translated: CSVRISAYEQYF. The chain has TRBV29-1 and TRBJ2-7; no clear D. The CDR3 length is 12 residues. In germline, CDR1 is SQVTM, CDR2 ANQGSEA. Between the trimmed V and J ends, which lost 5 bases and 2 bases, there was a span of 10 bases.